One and the same sample provided the 23 T cell receptor beta chains below, sequenced in a study of control samples from healthy donors and cancer patients (dated by TCRdb to 2020 to 2022). The library was produced with the immunoSEQ multiplex PCR assay. Not all clones reach the TCRdb copy of this immuneACCESS table, which keeps in-frame sequences only. Checked studies attribute under half of the gap to unresolved V genes and leave the rest unexplained. The sample table holds roughly 100,000 clones, of which roughly 90% were seen once. Jointly, the top ten make up around 3% of the sample. Sequencing used blood. The receptors come from a human donor in good health. The donor label of this sample is uncertain.

The V gene is TRBV20-1, the J gene TRBJ2-7; TRBD2 matches at 7 bases. V dropped 3 bases and J dropped 3; count of bases not matched to a gene: 8. The CDR3 has 14 residues. Germline-derived CDR1 and CDR2 are DFQATT and SNEGSKA (reference sequence). The CDR3 sequence is CSASGLAEIYEQYF. The CDR3 region has the DNA TGCAGTGCTAGTGGCCTAGCGGAAATCTACGAGCAGTACTTC.

The chain has TRBV27 and TRBJ1-5, with D perhaps matching TRBD1 (5 bases). Germline V CDR1 and CDR2: MNHEY, SMNVEV (reference sequence). The V end was cut by 1 base, the J end by 4 bases, with 11 bases between. The CDR3 covers 15 residues. In nucleotides, the CDR3 is TGTGCCAGCAGTTTATTCGGGCAGGGAAATCAGCCCCAGCATTTT. It encodes CASSLFGQGNQPQHF.

The V gene is TRBV30, the J gene TRBJ1-5; 7 bases are shared with TRBD1. Germline CDR1 and CDR2: GTSNPN and SVGIG (reference sequence). V lost 3 bases to trimming and J lost 1 base; unmatched junction nucleotides: 3. The CDR3 is 14 residues long. The CDR3 loop is CAWSPQGSNQPQHF. As DNA, the CDR3 is TGTGCCTGGAGCCCACAGGGGAGCAATCAGCCCCAGCATTTT.

The chain carries TRBV18 and TRBJ2-2; D is tentatively TRBD1 or TRBD2 (5 bases each). The V end lost 7 bases, the J end lost 5 bases, and 14 bases lay between the germline ends. CDR1 and CDR2 (germline): KGHSH, LQKENI. The CDR3 is 14 amino acids. The CDR3 DNA reads TGTGCCAGCTTTTCCGGGACGGAGACCGGGGAGCTGTTTTTT. It codes for CASFSGTETGELFF.

The chain combines TRBV6-1 with TRBJ2-1, with TRBD2 as a possible D gene (5 bases). Germline V gene data show CDR1 as MNHNS and CDR2 as SASEGT. This CDR3 contains 16 residues. V lost 0 bases, J lost 8 bases, and 17 bases lay in between. CDR3 loop: CASSEAVDSEWDEQFF. The CDR3 DNA is TGTGCCAGCAGTGAAGCGGTGGACTCGGAGTGGGATGAGCAGTTCTTC.

The rearrangement joins TRBV5-5 to TRBJ1-5, with 9 bases matching TRBD1. Germline V gene sequence: CDR1 SGHKS, CDR2 YYEKEE (reference sequence). J lost 2 bases, V lost 2 bases, and 5 bases had no gene match. The CDR3 has 16 amino acids. CDR3 in amino acids: CASSLYRTGGNQPQHF. DNA for the CDR3: TGTGCCAGCAGCTTATACCGGACAGGGGGCAATCAGCCCCAGCATTTT.

The CDR3 DNA sequence: TGCAGCGTTGTGTGGGAATCCGAAGACGAAGCTTTCTTT. This codes for CSVVWESEDEAFF. V is TRBV29-1 and J is TRBJ1-1, with D uncertain. The CDR3 runs 13 residues. Per the germline V gene, CDR1 is SQVTM and CDR2 is ANQGSEA. V lost 4 bases, J lost 8 bases, and 17 bases lay in between.

V and J are TRBV5-4 and TRBJ2-5, with D unresolved. Trimming left V 2 bases short and J 5 bases short, with 4 bases between. CDR3 length: 11 residues. Germline V CDR1 and CDR2: SGHNT, YYREEE (reference sequence). CDR3 DNA: TGTGCCAGCAGCTTAGATGAGACCCAGTACTTC. Protein: CASSLDETQYF. Variable domain in full (rest from reference TRBV5-4 and TRBJ2-5): ETGVTQSPTHLIKTRGQQVTLRCSSQSGHNTVSWYQQALGQGPQFIFQYYREEENGRGNFPPRFSGLQFPNYSSELNVNALELDDSALYLCASSLDETQYFGPGTRLLVL.

This clone has more than one count but fewer than ten. The chain has TRBV2 and TRBJ1-4, with 7 positions matching TRBD1. This CDR3 has 14 residues. Germline V gene lookup returns CDR1 SNHLY and CDR2 FYNNEI. V trimming: 6 bases; J trimming: 6 bases; junction bases outside the gene matches: 7. The CDR3 region is CASSDRVGDEKLFF. Here the CDR3 DNA reads TGTGCCAGCAGCGACAGGGTAGGAGATGAAAAACTGTTTTTT.

The chain links TRBV6-6 to TRBJ1-6; possibly TRBD1 for D (6 bases). Deletions cut 6 bases from V and 5 bases from J, with 8 bases between. From germline, CDR1 is MNHNY and CDR2 SVGAGI (reference sequence). The CDR3 totals 13 residues. CDR3 amino acids: CASSRTDNSPLHF. DNA of the CDR3: TGTGCCAGCAGCCGGACAGATAATTCACCCCTCCACTTT.

The chain is built from TRBV29-1 and TRBJ2-3; 11 bases align to TRBD2. The CDR3 totals 15 residues. Germline CDR1 reads SQVTM; CDR2 reads ANQGSEA. V lost 6 bases, J lost 1 base, and 6 bases stayed unmatched. In DNA form, the CDR3 reads TGCAGCGTAACTGGGGGACTAGCGGGCACAGATACGCAGTATTTT. It translates to CSVTGGLAGTDTQYF.

The rearrangement links TRBV5-1 to TRBJ2-3, with D perhaps matching TRBD1 (5 bases). Per germline, CDR1 SGHRS and CDR2 YFSETQ. V lost 4 bases to trimming and J lost 4 bases, with 19 bases between them. The CDR3 is made up of 16 amino acids. CDR3 sequence (DNA): TGCGCCAGCAGCGTCTCGGGCCAGGGTTTTTCAGATACGCAGTATTTT. Encoded protein: CASSVSGQGFSDTQYF.

In DNA, the CDR3 is TGTGCCAGCAGCCAAGAAAAGGTGAGCACTGAAGCTTTCTTT. Amino acids: CASSQEKVSTEAFF. The chain has TRBV3-1 (or the pseudogene TRBV3-2) and TRBJ1-1; D ambiguous. CDR1 is LGHDT, CDR2 YNNKEL, per germline (reference sequence). CDR3 length equals 14 residues. The germline V and J ends were trimmed by 0 bases and 4 bases, with 9 bases remaining between them.

As regards this clone: This specimen includes other DNA sequences encoding the same CDR3. The CDR3 DNA reads TGTGCCAGCAGCCAAAGCGGCTCTGGAAACACCATATATTTT. Translated: CASSQSGSGNTIYF. This sequence joins TRBV3-1 (or the pseudogene TRBV3-2) and TRBJ1-3; no clear D gene. Germline V gene data show CDR1 as LGHDT and CDR2 as YNNKEL (reference sequence). Deletions cut 2 bases from V and 0 bases from J, with 5 bases between. The CDR3 spans 14 residues.

The chain couples TRBV7-2 to TRBJ2-1; D possibly corresponds to TRBD1 (6 bases). V dropped 4 bases and J dropped 4 bases, with 14 bases sitting between them. The CDR3 has 15 residues. CDR1 and CDR2 from the germline V gene are SGHTA and FQGNSA. The CDR3 reads CASSSRWGRYNEQFF. CDR3 sequence (DNA): TGTGCCAGCAGCTCAAGGTGGGGGCGGTACAATGAGCAGTTCTTC.

This rearrangement joins TRBV11-2 to TRBJ1-4; D ambiguous. The CDR3 spans 12 residues. Germline V CDR1 and CDR2: SGHAT, FQNNGV. With 4 bases removed from V and 8 bases from J, the gap between germline ends came to 8 bases. The chain's CDR3 is CASSSTEEKLFF. CDR3 in DNA: TGTGCCAGCAGCTCCACAGAAGAAAAACTGTTTTTT.

The chain links TRBV9 to TRBJ1-6; TRBD1 matches at 7 bases. The junction had 3 bases not matched to a gene; V was cut back by 0 bases and J by 6 bases. This CDR3 spans 15 amino acids. Germline CDR1 SGDLS, CDR2 YYNGEE. CDR3 sequence (DNA): TGTGCCAGCAGCGTAGAGGGGACAGCTAATTCACCCCTCCACTTT. This encodes CASSVEGTANSPLHF.

The chain uses TRBV6-5 and TRBJ2-7; 8 positions match TRBD2. From germline, CDR1 is MNHEY and CDR2 SVGAGI. The CDR3 contains 14 residues. V shed 7 bases and J 2 bases; nucleotides not matched to a gene: 7. CDR3 DNA: TGTGCCAGCAATATTGCGGGGGGTACCTACGAGCAGTACTTC. Protein: CASNIAGGTYEQYF.

The J gene is TRBJ1-1, the V gene TRBV6-5, with D maybe TRBD1 (6 bases). The V end lost 7 bases, the J end lost 1 base, and 10 bases lay between the germline ends. This CDR3 is built from 13 residues. Germline CDR1 is MNHEY and CDR2 is SVGAGI. CDR3 sequence: CASIGTSNTEAFF. As DNA, the CDR3 is TGTGCCAGCATAGGGACATCGAACACTGAAGCTTTCTTT.

The chain has TRBV6-1 and TRBJ1-2; D unclear. Looked up from germline, CDR1 is MNHNS and CDR2 is SASEGT. This CDR3 has 14 amino acids. With 2 bases removed from V and 5 bases from J, the gap between germline ends came to 12 bases. CDR3 bases: TGTGCCAGCAGTGAATCCCATTCCGGTTATGGCTACACCTTC. Translated: CASSESHSGYGYTF.

Remarks on this clone: One end of the junction varies from germline; a read error may be responsible. V is TRBV7-7 and J is TRBJ1-3, with D unresolved. Germline CDR1 SSHAT, CDR2 FNYEAQ (reference sequence). This CDR3 region has 15 residues. The CDR3 loop reads CASSLSDDPGNTIYF. The CDR3 DNA is TGTGCTAGCAGCTTATCCGACGATCCTGGAAACACCATATATTTT. The whole variable domain, filled in from reference TRBV7-7 and TRBJ1-3, reads GAGVSQSPRYKVTKRGQDVTLRCDPISSHATLYWYQQALGQGPEFLTYFNYEAQPDKSGLPSDRFSAERPEGSISTLTIQRTEQRDSAMYRCASSLSDDPGNTIYFGEGSWLTVV.

The chain employs TRBV6-5 and TRBJ1-2; D not certain. With 8 bases removed from V and 2 bases from J, the gap between germline ends came to 18 bases. Per the germline V gene, CDR1 is MNHEY and CDR2 is SVGAGI. The CDR3 loop spans 15 amino acids. The CDR3 nucleotides read TGTGCCAGCGGAGTAGCTCTTGACCCGAACTATGGCTACACCTTC. Amino acid sequence: CASGVALDPNYGYTF.

In this sample, this clone turned up once. The chain recombines TRBV5-1 with TRBJ2-3; 12 bases agree with TRBD2. Trimming at V came to 4 bases and at J to 4 bases, leaving 4 bases not matched to a gene. The CDR3 length is 15 residues. CDR1 SGHRS and CDR2 YFSETQ come from the germline V gene. CDR3 nucleotide sequence: TGCGCCAGCAGCCGGACTAGCGGGGCCTCAGATACGCAGTATTTT. As protein: CASSRTSGASDTQYF.